Below, 17 T cell receptor beta chains from the same sample are listed, as sequenced in a study of T cell repertoires in cytomegalovirus infection. TCRdb reprocessed the reads with MiXCR, giving one entry per CDR3 protein. The table shows about 830,000 distinct CDR3 sequences, with 32% occurring only once. No antigen has been assigned to these receptors. The source was cultured CD8+ T cells from PBMCs, collected from culture after CMV antigen stimulation. The receptor source for this set is a human donor in good health (CMV status not recorded). Some clones in this sample may be carry-over from other donors' samples.

This clonotype was picked up a small number of times. This chain connects TRBV7-9 to TRBJ2-2; D might be TRBD1 (5 bases). The V gene's germline CDR1 is SEHNR and CDR2 FQNEAQ (reference sequence). The germline V and J ends were trimmed by 4 bases and 0 bases, with 21 bases remaining between them. The CDR3 has 19 residues. The CDR3 DNA sequence: TGTGCCAGCAGCTCCCCCCGGGTCCTAACAGGTCCGAACACCGGGGAGCTGTTTTTT. This gives the protein CASSSPRVLTGPNTGELFF.

This clonotype occurred once. V and J are TRBV28 and TRBJ1-5; D call uncertain. CDR1 is MDHEN, CDR2 SYDVKM, per germline. V shed 4 bases and J shed 5 bases, with 15 bases lying between them. CDR3 length equals 15 residues. As DNA, the CDR3 is TGTGCCAGCAGTTCCACGTTTGACTGGGATCAGCCCCAGCATTTT. It codes for CASSSTFDWDQPQHF.

This rearrangement joins TRBV7-2 to TRBJ1-5, with D possibly being TRBD1 (5 bases). Deletions cut 2 bases from V and 9 bases from J, with 17 bases between. The CDR3 spans 15 residues. From germline, CDR1 is SGHTA and CDR2 FQGNSA. The CDR3 DNA follows: TGTGCCAGCAGCTTAACCGGGACCGCGGGCAGGCCCCAGCATTTT. Its translation is CASSLTGTAGRPQHF.

V usage is TRBV6-2 or TRBV6-3 and J usage is TRBJ1-2; D is ambiguous. The CDR3 runs to 14 residues. The V and J ends lost 5 bases and 6 bases respectively, with 16 bases between them. CDR1 MNHEY and CDR2 SVGEGT come from the germline V gene. CDR3: CASSLLQTQDGYTF. CDR3 DNA sequence: TGTGCCAGCAGTCTCCTACAAACCCAGGATGGCTACACCTTC.

Turning to this clonotype: Here the CDR3 omits its conserved ending phenylalanine or tryptophan, so a read error is the likely source. V usage is TRBV7-9 and J usage is TRBJ1-5, with D unclear. The CDR3 is 17 amino acids. Germline CDR1 is SEHNR and CDR2 is FQNEAQ (reference sequence). CDR3 amino acids: CVSSLGFQGDSNQPQHS. For the CDR3, the DNA is TGTGTCAGCAGCTTAGGTTTTCAAGGAGATAGCAATCAGCCCCAGCATTCT.

The V and J genes are TRBV6-5 and TRBJ1-1, with TRBD1 matching over 9 bases. Trimming cost V 6 bases and J 6 bases; bases outside gene matches: 17. Germline V CDR1 and CDR2: MNHEY, SVGAGI. The CDR3 contains 17 residues. In nucleotides, the CDR3 is TGTGCCAGCAGGGCTCCCGCAACAGTTACAGGGGGCTCTGAAGCTTTCTTT. Residues: CASRAPATVTGGSEAFF.

The V gene is TRBV6-2 or TRBV6-3, the J gene TRBJ2-7, with TRBD1 identical over 7 bases. This CDR3 has 15 residues. Germline V gene data show CDR1 as MNHEY and CDR2 as SVGEGT. V gave up 0 bases and J gave up 2 bases; unmatched junction bases: 4. The CDR3 DNA reads as TGTGCCAGCAGTTACTCCCCGGGACAGCCCTACGAGCAGTACGTC. The encoded protein is CASSYSPGQPYEQYV.

In its sample, this clonotype was seen a few times. The chain joins TRBV7-6 to TRBJ2-7, with D possibly called TRBD1 or TRBD2 (5 bases each). The CDR3 is 15 amino acids. CDR1 and CDR2 from the germline V gene are SGHVS and FNYEAQ. V dropped 6 bases and J dropped 3 bases, with 18 bases sitting between them. The DNA of the CDR3 is TGTGCCAGCAGTCACCGGGACGAGGGAAGCTACGAGCAGTACGTC. This codes for CASSHRDEGSYEQYV.

This clonotype was counted between two and nine times. This sequence joins TRBV7-3 and TRBJ1-1, with a tentative D call TRBD1 (5 bases). The ends were cut back, 1 base at V and 5 bases at J, with 14 bases in the middle. Per the germline V gene, CDR1 is SGHTA and CDR2 is FQGTGA. The CDR3 consists of 15 residues. In DNA, the CDR3 is TGTGCCAGCAGCTTAATTCGGGGGTCAGGAACTGAAGCTTTCTTT. Protein product: CASSLIRGSGTEAFF. The whole variable domain, filled in from reference TRBV7-3 and TRBJ1-1, reads GAGVSQTPSNKVTEKGKYVELRCDPISGHTALYWYRQSLGQGPEFLIYFQGTGAADDSGLPNDRFFAVRPEGSVSTLKIQRTERGDSAVYLCASSLIRGSGTEAFFGQGTRLTVV.

This clonotype showed up just a few times. CDR3 nucleotide sequence: TGTGCCAGCAGTCTCCGCTGGGAAGAGAACTATGGCTACACCTTC. It codes for CASSLRWEENYGYTF. The rearrangement uses TRBV5-8 and TRBJ1-2; no firm D call. Germline loops: CDR1 SGHTS, CDR2 YDEGEE. Trimming took off 5 bases at V and 2 bases at J, with 16 bases between the two ends. This CDR3 is built from 15 residues.

This clonotype turned up a few times. The V gene is TRBV6-5, the J gene TRBJ2-7; D is uncertain. CDR1 and CDR2 (germline): MNHEY, SVGAGI. V was trimmed by 0 bases and J by 0 bases, leaving 6 bases between them. The CDR3 consists of 14 residues. The CDR3 nucleotides read TGTGCCAGCAGTTACTCGGCAGACTCCTACGAGCAGTACTTC. It specifies CASSYSADSYEQYF.

The V gene is TRBV11-3, the J gene TRBJ2-2; 9 nucleotides align to TRBD1. The CDR3 runs 18 residues. Germline assignment: CDR1 SGHNT and CDR2 YENEEA. V was clipped by 0 bases and J by 6 bases; unmatched bases: 11. CDR3 sequence reads: CASSLDPSGQGGPGELFF. For the CDR3, the DNA is TGTGCCAGCAGCTTAGATCCCTCGGGACAGGGAGGTCCCGGGGAGCTGTTTTTT. Using reference TRBV11-3 and TRBJ2-2 for the parts outside the CDR3, the full variable domain is EAGVVQSPRYKIIEKKQPVAFWCNPISGHNTLYWYLQNLGQGPELLIRYENEEAVDDSQLPKDRFSAERLKGVDSTLKIQPAELGDSAVYLCASSLDPSGQGGPGELFFGEGSRLTVL.

Comments on this clonotype: This CDR3 fails to terminate in the conserved phenylalanine or tryptophan, so it likely reflects a read error. This chain uses TRBV7-9 with TRBJ2-3, with TRBD1 matching over 9 bases. With 1 base clipped from V and 4 bases from J, the junction kept 3 bases outside the gene matches. This CDR3 comprises 15 residues. CDR1 and CDR2 from the germline V gene are SEHNR and FQNEAQ (reference sequence). In DNA form, the CDR3 reads TGTGCCAGCAGCTTAGGGACAGGGGAATCAGATACGCAGTATTCT. This gives the protein CASSLGTGESDTQYS.

This clonotype occurred a few times. CDR3 nucleotides: TGTGCCCTTCTTCCGCCAAACACCGGGGAGCTGTTTTTT. Amino acids: CALLPPNTGELFF. This sequence joins TRBV12-3 or TRBV12-4 and TRBJ2-2; D remains ambiguous. V lost 11 bases to trimming and J lost 2 bases, with 12 bases between them. The CDR3 has 13 residues.

The V call is TRBV6-1, the J call TRBJ2-1, with D perhaps TRBD1 (6 bases). V gave up 1 base and J gave up 8 bases, with 15 bases separating them. The germline gives CDR1 MNHNS, CDR2 SASEGT. This CDR3 is 15 amino acids long. This chain's CDR3 is CASSEVGHGTDEQFF. The CDR3 DNA reads TGTGCCAGCAGTGAAGTGGGACACGGAACGGATGAGCAGTTCTTC.

This sequence joins TRBV27 and TRBJ2-7, with D maybe TRBD1 (6 bases). The CDR3 runs to 15 residues. Germline assignment: CDR1 MNHEY and CDR2 SMNVEV (reference sequence). V was pared by 5 bases and J by 2 bases, with 16 bases between. Written as DNA, the CDR3 is TGTGCCAGCAGTAACCGACAGGTTTTTCCCTACGAGCAGTACTTC. Translating gives CASSNRQVFPYEQYF.

CDR3 DNA: TGTGCCAGCAGTTTAACCCAGGGGAGAGGAGAAAAACTGTTTTTT. The encoded protein is CASSLTQGRGEKLFF. The rearrangement joins TRBV28 to TRBJ1-4, with D maybe TRBD1 (6 bases). Trimming took off 2 bases at V and 8 bases at J, with 15 bases between the two ends. CDR1 MDHEN and CDR2 SYDVKM come from the germline V gene. This CDR3 is 15 amino acids long.